This T cell receptor beta chain comes out of a study of cytomegalovirus exposure and HLA in healthy donors. The primer mix had 60 Vbeta and 13 Jbeta primers. Generated by immunoSEQ multiplex PCR, the TCRdb table keeps only in-frame clones and is missing some. This sample has 55,000 to 75,000 clones, with around four fifths found just once. Trimming removed 5 bases from V and 0 bases from J, with 17 bases in between. The V gene's germline CDR1 is MGHDK and CDR2 SYGVNS. This CDR3 is 16 amino acids long. The chain links TRBV25-1 to TRBJ2-7; D not resolved. The sequenced sample consisted of PBMCs. This sequence was found in a girl aged 5-17 years in good health and CMV-seropositive. The CDR3 coding sequence is TGTGCCAGCAGTCCCCCGGGTCGCATTAGCTCCTACGAGCAGTACTTC. It translates to CASSPPGRISSYEQYF.